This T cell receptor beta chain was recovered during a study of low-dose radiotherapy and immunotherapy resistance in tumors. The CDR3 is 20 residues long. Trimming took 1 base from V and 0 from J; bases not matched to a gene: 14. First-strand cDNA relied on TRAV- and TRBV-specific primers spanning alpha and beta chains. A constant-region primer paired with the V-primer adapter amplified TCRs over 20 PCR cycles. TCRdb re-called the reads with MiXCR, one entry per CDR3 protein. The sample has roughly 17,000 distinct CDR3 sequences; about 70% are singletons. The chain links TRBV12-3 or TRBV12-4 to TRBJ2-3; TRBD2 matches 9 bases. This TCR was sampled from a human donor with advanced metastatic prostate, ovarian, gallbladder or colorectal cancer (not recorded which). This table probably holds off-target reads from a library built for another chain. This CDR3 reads CASSLVGSLTSGYSTDTQYF. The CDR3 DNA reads TGTGCCAGCAGTTTAGTGGGCAGCCTTACTAGCGGGTATAGCACAGATACGCAGTATTTT.